These 11 T cell receptor beta chains share one sample of origin, sequenced in a study of technical replicates of blood from a handful of donors. Sequenced by immunoSEQ multiplex PCR; TCRdb stores in-frame clones only, minus some. In the table there are tens of thousands of clones, 93% of which are singletons. What was sequenced was T cells isolated from PBMCs. All receptors derive from a human donor in good health.

This chain joins TRBV10-3 and TRBJ1-2, with D tentatively TRBD1 (6 bases). Looked up from germline, CDR1 is ENHRY and CDR2 is SYGVKD. V lost 8 bases to trimming and J lost 3 bases, with 10 bases between them. This CDR3 contains 12 residues. The CDR3 sequence is CAISKGDYGYTF. Written as DNA, the CDR3 is TGTGCCATCTCTAAGGGGGACTATGGCTACACCTTC.

V usage is TRBV7-9 and J usage is TRBJ1-4, with 7 bases lining up with TRBD1. The CDR3 length is 15 residues. Germline V lookup: CDR1 SEHNR, CDR2 FQNEAQ (reference sequence). J was trimmed by 6 bases and V by 4 bases; bases with no gene match: 8. CDR3 protein: CASSSSNRGYEKLFF. CDR3 in DNA: TGTGCCAGCAGCTCAAGTAACAGGGGTTATGAAAAACTGTTTTTT.

The chain is built from TRBV5-1 and TRBJ2-1; D is perhaps TRBD1 (5 bases). V was trimmed by 1 base and J by 12 bases, leaving 17 bases between them. Germline-derived CDR1 and CDR2 are SGHRS and YFSETQ. This CDR3 is 14 amino acids long. This CDR3 is CASSLTETGLGQFF. CDR3 sequence (DNA): TGCGCCAGCAGCTTGACCGAAACAGGTTTGGGGCAGTTCTTC. The variable domain in full, with the rest retrieved from reference TRBV5-1 and TRBJ2-1, is KAGVTQTPRYLIKTRGQQVTLSCSPISGHRSVSWYQQTPGQGLQFLFEYFSETQRNKGNFPGRFSGRQFSNSRSEMNVSTLELGDSALYLCASSLTETGLGQFFGPGTRLTVL.

V and J are TRBV5-1 and TRBJ2-2; TRBD2 matches 9 bases. V shed 4 bases, J shed 6 bases, and the junction held 7 bases outside the gene matches. CDR1 is SGHRS, CDR2 YFSETQ, per germline. This CDR3 contains 15 residues. This chain's CDR3 is CASSLGLAGAGELFF. The CDR3 DNA sequence: TGCGCCAGCAGCCTGGGACTAGCAGGCGCCGGGGAGCTGTTTTTT.

The chain is built from TRBV19 and TRBJ1-1, with D tentatively TRBD1 (6 bases). The V gene's germline CDR1 is LNHDA and CDR2 SQIVND (reference sequence). CDR3 length equals 13 residues. The V and J ends lost 6 bases and 1 base respectively, with 9 bases between them. The CDR3 here is CASRGQRNTEAFF. The CDR3 nucleotides read TGTGCCAGTAGAGGACAGAGGAACACTGAAGCTTTCTTT. The full variable domain, with the rest looked up from reference TRBV19 and TRBJ1-1, is DGGITQSPKYLFRKEGQNVTLSCEQNLNHDAMYWYRQDPGQGLRLIYYSQIVNDFQKGDIAEGYSVSREKKESFPLTVTSAQKNPTAFYLCASRGQRNTEAFFGQGTRLTVV.

The J gene is TRBJ2-1, the V gene TRBV5-4; a possible D gene is TRBD2 (5 bases). Germline V gene lookup returns CDR1 SGHNT and CDR2 YYREEE (reference sequence). This CDR3 comprises 15 residues. The ends were cut back, 0 bases at V and 2 bases at J, with 9 bases in the middle. CDR3 coding DNA: TGTGCCAGCAGCTTGGGCCGGGATGCCTACAATGAGCAGTTCTTC. Translation gives CASSLGRDAYNEQFF.

CDR3 nucleotide sequence: TGTGCCAGCAGTTACAGCGACTCTGGAAACACCATATATTTT. Translation: CASSYSDSGNTIYF. J is TRBJ1-3 and V is TRBV6-6, with D uncertain. Trimming removed 2 bases from V and 0 bases from J, with 5 bases in between. The germline V gene encodes CDR1 MNHNY and CDR2 SVGAGI (reference sequence). The CDR3 spans 14 residues.

V and J are TRBV2 and TRBJ2-5; no firm D call. Trimming stripped 6 bases from V and 5 bases from J, with 7 bases between. This CDR3 has 11 amino acids. CDR1 and CDR2 from the germline V gene are SNHLY and FYNNEI. For the CDR3, the DNA is TGTGCCAGCAGAACCGAGGAGACCCAGTACTTC. Amino acids: CASRTEETQYF.

V is TRBV28 and J is TRBJ2-7; a weak D match, TRBD1 (6 bases). Germline assignment: CDR1 MDHEN and CDR2 SYDVKM. The CDR3 is 15 residues long. V was pared by 2 bases and J by 1 base, with 12 bases between. The CDR3 sequence: CASSLGQGRSYEQYF. The DNA of the CDR3 is TGTGCCAGCAGTTTAGGTCAGGGGAGATCCTACGAGCAGTACTTC.

The chain links TRBV7-9 to TRBJ1-4; 8 positions agree with TRBD1. The CDR3 contains 14 residues. The germline gives CDR1 SEHNR, CDR2 FQNEAQ (reference sequence). V was pared by 6 bases and J by 8 bases, with 8 bases of the junction left unmatched. This chain's CDR3 is CASRRQGSDEKLFF. CDR3 sequence (DNA): TGTGCCAGCAGGCGACAGGGGTCAGACGAAAAACTGTTTTTT.

The chain is built from TRBV19 and TRBJ1-5; no reliable D call. The germline CDR1 and CDR2 sequences are LNHDA and SQIVND (reference sequence). Trimming shortened V by 6 bases and J by 6 bases, and 12 bases separated the two germline ends. The CDR3 has 13 residues. The chain's CDR3 is CASRSGPTQPQHF. The CDR3 nucleotides read TGTGCCAGTAGATCCGGTCCCACTCAGCCCCAGCATTTT. Complete variable domain (other parts from reference TRBV19 and TRBJ1-5): DGGITQSPKYLFRKEGQNVTLSCEQNLNHDAMYWYRQDPGQGLRLIYYSQIVNDFQKGDIAEGYSVSREKKESFPLTVTSAQKNPTAFYLCASRSGPTQPQHFGDGTRLSIL.